This is a list of T cell receptor beta chains from one sample in a study of human T cells and chemical hapten exposure. TCRdb fed the RACE reads into MiXCR, producing one record per CDR3 protein. The repertoire includes roughly 54,000 distinct CDR3 sequences, around 10% of them detected once, and around 1.6% sits in the top ten. Sequences were derived from whole blood, sampled in connection with sensitization to the hapten diphenylcyclopropenone (DPC). Source of these receptors: a woman aged 45-60 years with alopecia areata. Some clones in this sample may be carry-over from other donors' samples. Both conserved end residues are part of each CDR3. A D gene is named only where the DNA matches it firmly. Clone size is not always given. Where it is, it says once, few, many or a class for expanded clones.

TRBV20-1,TRBJ2-3,.,16,TRBD2,CSARLLAGASTDTQYF,TGCAGTGCTCGATTACTAGCGGGGGCTAGCACAGATACGCAGTATTTT
TRBV28,TRBJ2-4,few,14,.,CASSPGDVKNIQYF,TGTGCCAGCAGCCCAGGGGATGTCAAAAACATTCAGTACTTC
TRBV20-1,TRBJ2-7,many,13,.,CSARAAGRYEQYF,TGCAGTGCTAGAGCCGCCGGAAGGTACGAGCAGTACTTC
TRBV4-2,TRBJ2-7,.,15,TRBD1,CASSQDRDSAYEQYF,TGTGCCAGCAGCCAAGATAGGGACAGTGCCTACGAGCAGTACTTC
TRBV9,TRBJ1-6,.,15,.,CASSVARAQDSPLHF,TGTGCCAGCAGCGTAGCGAGGGCTCAGGATTCACCCCTCCACTTT
TRBV29-1,TRBJ2-7,.,12,.,CSVEVVGDEQYF,TGCAGCGTTGAGGTAGTAGGGGACGAGCAGTACTTC
TRBV5-1,TRBJ2-5,.,15,TRBD1,CASSLTGTGKETQYF,TGCGCCAGCAGCTTAACTGGGACAGGGAAAGAGACCCAGTACTTC
TRBV12-3/TRBV12-4,TRBJ2-1,few,13,TRBD1,CASSGQGMGEQFF,TGTGCCAGCAGTGGACAGGGGATGGGTGAGCAGTTCTTC
TRBV29-1,TRBJ2-1,.,16,TRBD1,CSVASHLGTGYNEQFF,TGCAGCGTAGCCTCCCACCTCGGGACAGGATACAATGAGCAGTTCTTC
TRBV28,TRBJ1-1,few,13,.,CASSFSGNTEAFF,TGTGCCAGCAGTTTTTCCGGGAACACTGAAGCTTTCTTT
TRBV20-1,TRBJ1-5,many,14,.,CSAPGQYSNQPQHF,TGCAGTGCTCCGGGACAATATAGCAATCAGCCCCAGCATTTT
TRBV6-6,TRBJ2-5,many,14,.,CASSYNRNQETQYF,TGTGCCAGCAGTTACAACAGGAATCAAGAGACCCAGTACTTC
TRBV28,TRBJ2-3,.,12,.,CASSPPPNTQYF,TGTGCCAGCAGTCCACCACCTAATACGCAGTATTTT
TRBV11-2,TRBJ2-3,.,14,.,CASTPPWGADTQYF,TGTGCCAGCACCCCCCCATGGGGGGCAGATACGCAGTATTTT
TRBV5-1,TRBJ1-4,many,15,.,CASSRLGGANEKLFF,TGCGCCAGCAGCAGACTTGGAGGGGCTAATGAAAAACTGTTTTTT
TRBV2,TRBJ2-2,many,17,TRBD1,CASSEGHRGSFTGELFF,TGTGCCAGCAGTGAAGGTCACAGGGGGTCGTTTACCGGGGAGCTGTTTTTT
TRBV7-7,TRBJ2-5,few,14,.,CASSSTGSQETQYF,TGTGCCAGCAGCTCCACAGGGTCCCAAGAGACCCAGTACTTC
TRBV6-6,TRBJ1-6,.,17,.,CASSRATESSYNSPLHF,TGTGCCAGCAGTCGGGCGACGGAAAGCTCCTATAATTCACCCCTCCACTTT
TRBV4-2,TRBJ1-4,many,13,.,CASSPQLDEKLFF,TGTGCCAGCAGCCCTCAACTTGATGAAAAACTGTTTTTT
TRBV7-2,TRBJ2-3,few,16,.,CASSLLNGARADTQYF,TGTGCCAGCAGCTTACTAAATGGGGCCCGCGCAGATACGCAGTATTTT
TRBV7-6,TRBJ2-1,.,15,.,CASSPQGVPYNEQFF,TGTGCCAGCAGCCCACAGGGCGTCCCCTACAATGAGCAGTTCTTC
TRBV29-1,TRBJ1-2,few,15,TRBD1,CSVQRSGTGGYGYTF,TGCAGCGTTCAGAGGTCCGGGACAGGGGGCTATGGCTACACCTTC
TRBV10-3,TRBJ1-5,few,13,.,CAISGGPNQPQHF,TGTGCCATCAGTGGGGGCCCTAATCAGCCCCAGCATTTT
TRBV2,TRBJ1-5,few,15,.,CASCEEPYSNQPQHF,TGTGCCAGCTGTGAGGAACCATATAGCAATCAGCCCCAGCATTTT
TRBV7-9,TRBJ2-6,.,15,.,CASSLAAAGANVLTF,TGTGCCAGCAGCTTAGCGGCAGCTGGGGCCAACGTCCTGACTTTC
TRBV29-1,TRBJ2-1,.,9,.,CSVEDWQFF,TGCAGCGTTGAGGATTGGCAGTTCTTC
TRBV24-1,TRBJ2-5,few,14,TRBD2,CATSQSGGPETQYF,TGTGCCACCTCCCAAAGCGGGGGTCCAGAGACCCAGTACTTC
TRBV7-6,TRBJ1-2,few,14,TRBD1,CASSSRRDREGYTF,TGTGCCAGCAGCTCCCGTCGAGACAGGGAAGGCTACACCTTC
TRBV7-9,TRBJ2-7,.,13,TRBD1,CASSKDRWNEQYF,TGTGCCAGCAGCAAGGACAGGTGGAACGAGCAGTACTTC